The TCR beta chain under discussion was sequenced for a study of human CD8 memory T cell subsets. Study results and caveats: When compared with each other, stem-like memory and precursor exhausted T cell repertoires showed minimal overlap.

Note on this clonotype: Its matching antigen is unknown.

This CDR3 region has 17 residues. Researchers made TCR beta libraries via UMI-labeled 5' RACE. From the 5' RACE reads, TCRdb lists one entry per CDR3 protein and no DNA. The sample holds fewer than 15,000 distinct CDR3 sequences. This receptor was identified in a human donor in good health. Sequenced sample: CD8+ T cells from PBMCs. This chain uses TRBV21-1 with TRBJ1-5. TRBV21-1 is annotated as a pseudogene. The CDR3 loop reads CASSKGRQMNSNQPQHF.